This TCR beta chain was sequenced during a study of cytomegalovirus exposure and HLA in healthy donors. Study overall: From HLA-typed donors, an early data release held around 85 million unique TCRs. Study-wide points: High sensitivity and specificity were reportedly achieved when the classifier diagnosed cytomegalovirus status.

The V gene's germline CDR1 is MNHEY and CDR2 SMNVEV (reference sequence). CDR3 length: 15 residues. Trimming took 3 bases from V and 4 from J; bases not matched to a gene: 2. For this clone: What it binds is not known.

The study ran its PCR with 60 Vbeta and 13 Jbeta primers. Per the authors' pipeline: Roughly 10 million shared chains were among tens of millions of unique TCR beta chains counted in a later analysis. Here immunoSEQ multiplex PCR was the method, and the copy in TCRdb shows in-frame clones only, minus some. The D gene and trimming were derived from the DNA, and the V and J assignments and clone size from that table. The profile shows 100,000 to 150,000 clones, around 80% of them singletons. The sequenced sample consisted of PBMCs. This sequence joins TRBV27 and TRBJ2-2, with 10 bases fitting TRBD1. The sequence was collected from a man aged 18-30 years in good health and CMV-seronegative. CDR3 nucleotides: TGTGCCAGCAGTTTTAGGACAGGGGGCACCGGGGAGCTGTTTTTT. Its translation: CASSFRTGGTGELFF.